The clone carrying this T cell receptor (beta chain) has only one observation. The antigen is not known. The PCR employed 60 Vbeta primers together with 13 Jbeta primers. Using immunoSEQ multiplex PCR, the repertoire was profiled, and TCRdb retains in-frame clones only, with some absent. The sample holds 90,000 to 130,000 clones, around 78% seen once. Germline CDR1 reads GTSNPN; CDR2 reads SVGIG (reference sequence). V lost 2 bases and J lost 0, with 14 bases in between. The CDR3 length is 17 residues. The sample belongs to a study of cytomegalovirus exposure and HLA in healthy donors. General observations from the study: A later analysis reportedly identified an Asian-associated ancestry cluster as carrying fewer N-insertions than the roughly 700-donor mean. Three CMV-associated chains proved CMV antigen-specific in vitro.

The genes are TRBV30 and TRBJ2-6; D unresolved. The specimen sequenced was PBMCs. This TCR was recovered from a woman aged 30 to 39 in good health and CMV-seronegative. CDR3 nucleotide sequence: TGTGCCTGGAGTCCAGATCACAGAGTCTCTGGGGCCAACGTCCTGACTTTC. Protein sequence: CAWSPDHRVSGANVLTF. Variable domain in full (rest from reference TRBV30 and TRBJ2-6): SQTIHQWPATLVQPVGSPLSLECTVEGTSNPNLYWYRQAAGRGLQLLFYSVGIGQISSEVPQNLSASRPQDRQFILSSKKLLLSDSGFYLCAWSPDHRVSGANVLTFGAGSRLTVL.